The 23 T cell receptor beta chains reported below all come from one sample, sequenced in a study of blood T cell repertoires in COVID-19. Sequencing was performed with immunoSEQ multiplex PCR; in TCRdb, only in-frame clones are kept and a portion is missing. This sample carries roughly 48,000 clones, approximately 83% of them seen once, and the ten largest clones take 50% to 75%. The source material was peripheral blood. All receptors come from a man between 65 and 80 years old with acute or convalescent COVID-19.

The genes are TRBV6-6 and TRBJ1-1; 7 bases match TRBD1. From germline, CDR1 is MNHNY and CDR2 SVGAGI (reference sequence). V lost 5 bases, J lost 1 base, and 7 bases stayed unmatched. The CDR3 runs 15 residues. DNA of the CDR3: TGTGCCAGCAGTACGACGACAGGGCCGAACACTGAAGCTTTCTTT. It encodes CASSTTTGPNTEAFF.

This clone has just a few counts. The chain couples TRBV11-1 to TRBJ1-1, with D perhaps matching TRBD1 (6 bases). V was clipped by 6 bases and J by 1 base, with 9 bases between them. The CDR3 is made up of 13 amino acids. Germline V gene lookup returns CDR1 SGHAT and CDR2 FQDESV (reference sequence). The CDR3 DNA reads TGTGCCAGCAGGACAGGAGGGAACACTGAAGCTTTCTTT. The encoded protein is CASRTGGNTEAFF. Full variable domain (missing parts from reference TRBV11-1 and TRBJ1-1): EAEVAQSPRYKITEKSQAVAFWCDPISGHATLYWYRQILGQGPELLVQFQDESVVDDSQLPKDRFSAERLKGVDSTLKIQPAELGDSAMYLCASRTGGNTEAFFGQGTRLTVV.

The chain uses TRBV18 and TRBJ1-5; 7 bases are shared with TRBD1. CDR3 length: 15 residues. Germline V gene data show CDR1 as KGHSH and CDR2 as LQKENI. Trimming at V came to 2 bases and at J to 2 bases, leaving 3 bases not matched to a gene. The chain's CDR3 is CASSPLGTGNQPQHF. In DNA form, the CDR3 reads TGTGCCAGCTCACCATTGGGGACAGGCAATCAGCCCCAGCATTTT. The entire variable domain, with the rest obtained from reference TRBV18 and TRBJ1-5, is as follows: NAGVMQNPRHLVRRRGQEARLRCSPMKGHSHVYWYRQLPEEGLKFMVYLQKENIIDESGMPKERFSAEFPKEGPSILRIQQVVRGDSAAYFCASSPLGTGNQPQHFGDGTRLSIL.

This chain connects TRBV6-5 to TRBJ2-5; no firm D call. Trimming took off 6 bases at V and 5 bases at J, with 7 bases between the two ends. Per germline, CDR1 MNHEY and CDR2 SVGAGI. This CDR3 has 11 amino acids. The CDR3 coding sequence is TGTGCCAGCAGGCAGTCGGAGACCCAGTACTTC. It specifies CASRQSETQYF.

The genes are TRBV6-1 and TRBJ1-2; TRBD1 might be the D (6 bases). The CDR3 loop spans 15 amino acids. Trimming shortened V by 2 bases and J by 5 bases, and 15 bases separated the two germline ends. Germline CDR1 and CDR2: MNHNS and SASEGT. The CDR3 nucleotides read TGTGCCAGCAGTGAAATGGGCGGACAGACGTATGGCTACACCTTC. Translating it yields CASSEMGGQTYGYTF.

The rearrangement uses TRBV11-2 and TRBJ2-5; possible D gene TRBD1, 6 bases. CDR1 is SGHAT and CDR2 is FQNNGV in the germline V gene. This CDR3 is built from 14 residues. V lost 1 base, J lost 4 bases, and 10 bases lay in between. The CDR3 DNA is TGTGCCAGCAGCTTAGCAGGGGTGGGAGAGACCCAGTACTTC. As protein: CASSLAGVGETQYF.

A single count supports this clone. The chain couples TRBV27 to TRBJ2-1; possibly TRBD1 for D (6 bases). CDR3 length: 12 amino acids. CDR1 and CDR2 from the germline V gene are MNHEY and SMNVEV (reference sequence). Trimming left V 6 bases short and J 12 bases short, with 15 bases between. The CDR3 reads CASRLLQGRQFF. The CDR3 region has the DNA TGTGCCAGCAGACTTTTACAGGGACGGCAGTTCTTC.

This chain connects TRBV7-2 to TRBJ1-2, with TRBD1 identical over 9 bases. The CDR3 is 14 residues long. The ends lost 4 bases at V and 4 bases at J; junction bases unmatched: 4. Germline V gene lookup returns CDR1 SGHTA and CDR2 FQGNSA. CDR3 DNA: TGTGCCAGCAGCTCGACGACAGGGGGCTATGGCTACACCTTC. Translated: CASSSTTGGYGYTF. Together with reference TRBV7-2 and TRBJ1-2, the CDR3 gives the full variable domain: GAGVSQSPSNKVTEKGKDVELRCDPISGHTALYWYRQSLGQGLEFLIYFQGNSAPDKSGLPSDRFSAERTGGSVSTLTIQRTQQEDSAVYLCASSSTTGGYGYTFGSGTRLTVV.

The chain is built from TRBV20-1 and TRBJ1-2, with D unclear. Germline V gene lookup returns CDR1 DFQATT and CDR2 SNEGSKA (reference sequence). The CDR3 has 13 amino acids. V shed 3 bases and J shed 4 bases, with 12 bases lying between them. The DNA for the CDR3 is TGCAGTGCTAGTCAACAGAACTCCTATGGCTACACCTTC. Protein: CSASQQNSYGYTF.

This clone was observed a few times. This chain connects TRBV24-1 to TRBJ1-5; D gene unclear. CDR1 is KGHDR and CDR2 is SFDVKD in the germline V gene. Trimming shortened V by 5 bases and J by 4 bases, and 5 bases separated the two germline ends. The CDR3 contains 12 residues. This CDR3 reads CATSAINQPQHF. CDR3 bases: TGTGCCACCAGTGCCATTAATCAGCCCCAGCATTTT.

This chain links TRBV7-2 with TRBJ1-2, with TRBD1 matching 8 bases. Germline CDR1 is SGHTA and CDR2 is FQGNSA. This CDR3 contains 13 residues. Losses at the gene ends were 6 bases for V and 8 bases for J; bases not matched to a gene: 8. The CDR3 region is CASRRGQGWGYTF. The CDR3 nucleotides are TGTGCCAGCAGACGAGGACAGGGTTGGGGCTACACCTTC.

This rearrangement joins TRBV18 to TRBJ1-5; D is uncertain. Per the germline V gene, CDR1 is KGHSH and CDR2 is LQKENI. V lost 3 bases to trimming and J lost 3 bases, with 12 bases between them. CDR3 length equals 15 residues. DNA for the CDR3: TGTGCCAGCTCACCGATAAACGGGAACAATCAGCCCCAGCATTTT. This encodes CASSPINGNNQPQHF.

This rearrangement joins TRBV4-3 to TRBJ1-2; D gene unclear. This CDR3 contains 13 residues. The V gene's germline CDR1 is LGHNA and CDR2 YSLEER. V was pared by 0 bases and J by 7 bases, with 9 bases between. The CDR3, as DNA: TGCGCCAGCAGCCAAGATAGAGGGCCTGGCTACACCTTC. Protein: CASSQDRGPGYTF.

This sequence joins TRBV21-1 and TRBJ2-7; TRBD1, the D gene given by the table, was not confirmed from the DNA. TRBV21-1 is assigned pseudogene status. This CDR3 has 14 amino acids. The CDR3 nucleotides are TGTGCCAGCAGCAAGGAGGACAGGGGAAGCGAGCAGTACTTC. Translated, it gives CASSKEDRGSEQYF.

This rearrangement joins TRBV7-2 to TRBJ2-3; TRBD2 agrees at 8 bases. The CDR3 sequence is 15 residues long. J gave up 2 bases and V 5 bases, and 6 bases lay outside the gene matches. CDR1 and CDR2 (germline): SGHTA, FQGNSA. The CDR3 nucleotides are TGTGCCAGCAGCACGCGGACTAGCCCCACAGATACGCAGTATTTT. Amino acid sequence: CASSTRTSPTDTQYF.

The V gene is TRBV5-4, the J gene TRBJ1-1; tentative D call: TRBD1 (5 bases). The germline V and J ends were trimmed by 5 bases and 0 bases, with 14 bases remaining between them. The length of the CDR3 is 15 residues. Germline CDR1 SGHNT, CDR2 YYREEE (reference sequence). The CDR3 loop reads CASSFQGGMNTEAFF. CDR3 DNA sequence: TGTGCCAGCAGTTTCCAGGGCGGGATGAACACTGAAGCTTTCTTT.

This chain uses TRBV19 with TRBJ1-5; tentatively, D is TRBD1 (5 bases). This CDR3 spans 19 amino acids. V was clipped by 4 bases and J by 5 bases, with 27 bases between them. Germline loops: CDR1 LNHDA, CDR2 SQIVND (reference sequence). The CDR3 DNA sequence: TGTGCCAGTAGTACTGGGGAAAACAGGTTCGTTCTCCGTGATCAGCCCCAGCATTTT. This sequence encodes CASSTGENRFVLRDQPQHF.

V is TRBV14 and J is TRBJ1-1; perhaps TRBD1 as D (6 bases). Trimming left V 7 bases short and J 7 bases short, with 22 bases between. The CDR3 consists of 15 residues. The germline gives CDR1 SGHDN, CDR2 FVKESK. CDR3 DNA: TGTGCCAGCACCCCGGAGGAGGGGGGGTTTGGTGAAGCTTTCTTT. Protein: CASTPEEGGFGEAFF.

The sample holds one count of this clone. The chain recombines TRBV28 with TRBJ2-7; 10 positions agree with TRBD1. V was clipped by 5 bases and J by 3 bases; unmatched bases: 4. In germline, CDR1 is MDHEN, CDR2 SYDVKM. The length of the CDR3 is 14 residues. This CDR3 is CASSPRTGGYEQYF. CDR3 nucleotides: TGTGCCAGCAGTCCGCGGACAGGGGGCTACGAGCAGTACTTC.

The V gene is TRBV19, the J gene TRBJ2-5; possibly TRBD2 for D (6 bases). The CDR3 spans 13 residues. Germline V lookup: CDR1 LNHDA, CDR2 SQIVND (reference sequence). The ends were cut back, 3 bases at V and 4 bases at J, with 9 bases in the middle. The CDR3 coding sequence is TGTGCCAGTAGTATGGGGACTTTAGAGACCCAGTACTTC. Encoded protein: CASSMGTLETQYF. Full variable domain (remainder filled in from reference TRBV19 and TRBJ2-5): DGGITQSPKYLFRKEGQNVTLSCEQNLNHDAMYWYRQDPGQGLRLIYYSQIVNDFQKGDIAEGYSVSREKKESFPLTVTSAQKNPTAFYLCASSMGTLETQYFGPGTRLLVL.

The V and J genes are TRBV7-2 and TRBJ1-1; 7 nucleotides align to TRBD1. With V trimmed by 7 bases and J by 8 bases, 16 bases remained unmatched. The CDR3 is 15 residues long. Germline V CDR1 and CDR2: SGHTA, FQGNSA. Here the CDR3 reads CASKRTGNGIGEAFF. The CDR3 region has the DNA TGTGCCAGCAAAAGGACAGGCAATGGGATTGGGGAAGCTTTCTTT.

The chain has TRBV9 and TRBJ1-2, with D perhaps matching TRBD1 (6 bases). The CDR3 has 14 residues. The V gene's germline CDR1 is SGDLS and CDR2 YYNGEE. Trimming took off 2 bases at V and 4 bases at J, with 12 bases between the two ends. This chain's CDR3 is CASSVLGGAYGYTF. The CDR3 DNA reads as TGTGCCAGCAGCGTCCTGGGGGGGGCCTATGGCTACACCTTC.

This sequence joins TRBV4-3 and TRBJ1-2; 9 bases fit TRBD1. This CDR3 is built from 16 residues. Germline V gene lookup returns CDR1 LGHNA and CDR2 YSLEER. V lost 1 base, J lost 4 bases, and 7 bases stayed unmatched. The chain's CDR3 is CASSQVGYRGPYGYTF. The CDR3 DNA sequence: TGCGCCAGCAGCCAAGTGGGCTACAGGGGGCCCTATGGCTACACCTTC.